This T cell receptor beta chain was recorded in a study of control samples from healthy donors and cancer patients. The V gene's germline CDR1 is SEHNR and CDR2 FQNEAQ (reference sequence). This CDR3 is built from 13 residues. V lost 1 base and J 4 bases, leaving 5 bases between the germline ends. In the case of this clone: Other DNA sequences of this sample code for an identical CDR3.

Using immunoSEQ multiplex PCR, the repertoire was profiled, and TCRdb retains in-frame clones only, with some absent. The sample shows 150,000 to 200,000 clones, around 92% of them seen only once. Sequencing was performed on blood. The chain recombines TRBV7-9 with TRBJ1-3; D remains ambiguous. The origin of this receptor is a woman aged 25 to 39 in good health. The CDR3 nucleotides read TGTGCCAGCAGCTTAGTCGGGGGAAACACCATATATTTT. This sequence encodes CASSLVGGNTIYF.